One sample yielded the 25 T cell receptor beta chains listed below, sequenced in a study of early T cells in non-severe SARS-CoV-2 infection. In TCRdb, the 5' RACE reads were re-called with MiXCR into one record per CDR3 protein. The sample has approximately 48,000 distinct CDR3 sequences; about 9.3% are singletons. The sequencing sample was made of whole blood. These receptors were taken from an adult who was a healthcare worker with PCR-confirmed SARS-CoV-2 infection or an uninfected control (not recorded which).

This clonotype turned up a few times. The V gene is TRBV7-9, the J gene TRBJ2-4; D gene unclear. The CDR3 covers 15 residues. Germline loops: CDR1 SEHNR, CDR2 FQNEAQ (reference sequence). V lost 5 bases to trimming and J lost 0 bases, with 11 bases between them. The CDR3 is CASSLRQLAKNIQYF. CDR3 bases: TGTGCCAGCAGCCTGAGGCAATTAGCCAAAAACATTCAGTACTTC.

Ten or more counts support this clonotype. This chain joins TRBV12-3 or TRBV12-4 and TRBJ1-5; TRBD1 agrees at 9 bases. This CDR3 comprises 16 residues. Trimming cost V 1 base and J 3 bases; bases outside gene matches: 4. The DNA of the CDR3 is TGTGCCAGCAGTTTAGGCGGGACAGGGTCCAATCAGCCCCAGCATTTT. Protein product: CASSLGGTGSNQPQHF.

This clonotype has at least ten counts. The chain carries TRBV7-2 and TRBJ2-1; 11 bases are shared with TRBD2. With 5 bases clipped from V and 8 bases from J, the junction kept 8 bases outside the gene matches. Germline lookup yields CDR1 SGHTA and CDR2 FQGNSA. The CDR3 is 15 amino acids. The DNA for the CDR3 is TGTGCCAGCAGCCTTCTAGCGGGAGGCGGAGATGAGCAGTTCTTC. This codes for CASSLLAGGGDEQFF.

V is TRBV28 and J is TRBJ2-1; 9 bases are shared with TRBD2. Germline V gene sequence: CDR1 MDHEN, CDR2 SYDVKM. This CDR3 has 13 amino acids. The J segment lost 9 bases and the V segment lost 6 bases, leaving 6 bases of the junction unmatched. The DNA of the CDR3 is TGTGCCAGCAGCATTAGCGGGAGCATTGAGCAGTTCTTC. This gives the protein CASSISGSIEQFF.

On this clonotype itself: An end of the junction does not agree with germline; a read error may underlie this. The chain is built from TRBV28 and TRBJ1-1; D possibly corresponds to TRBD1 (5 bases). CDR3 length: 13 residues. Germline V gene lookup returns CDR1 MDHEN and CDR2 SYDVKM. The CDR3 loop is CASSFGQAPESFF. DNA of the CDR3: TGTGCCAGCAGCTTCGGACAAGCGCCTGAATCTTTCTTT.

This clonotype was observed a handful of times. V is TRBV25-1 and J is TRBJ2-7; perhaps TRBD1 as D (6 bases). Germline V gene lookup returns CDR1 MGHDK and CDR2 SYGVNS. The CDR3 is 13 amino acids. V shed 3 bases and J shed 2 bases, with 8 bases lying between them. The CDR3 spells CASSEDSTYEQYF. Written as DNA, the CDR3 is TGTGCCAGCAGTGAGGACAGTACCTACGAGCAGTACTTC.

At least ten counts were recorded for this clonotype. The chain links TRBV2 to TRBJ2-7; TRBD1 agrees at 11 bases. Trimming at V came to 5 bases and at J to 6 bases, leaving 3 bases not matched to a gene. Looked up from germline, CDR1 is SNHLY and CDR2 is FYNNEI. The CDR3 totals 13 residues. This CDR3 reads CASSYGTGGEQYF. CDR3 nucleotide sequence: TGTGCCAGCAGTTATGGGACAGGGGGCGAGCAGTACTTC.

The CDR3 loop is CSALKTENYGYTF. The CDR3 bases are TGCAGCGCCCTAAAGACAGAAAACTATGGCTACACCTTC. The gene calls are TRBV29-1 and TRBJ1-2, with D tentatively TRBD1 (5 bases). Looked up from germline, CDR1 is SQVTM and CDR2 is ANQGSEA. This CDR3 is 13 amino acids long. Trimming took off 7 bases at V and 2 bases at J, with 14 bases between the two ends.

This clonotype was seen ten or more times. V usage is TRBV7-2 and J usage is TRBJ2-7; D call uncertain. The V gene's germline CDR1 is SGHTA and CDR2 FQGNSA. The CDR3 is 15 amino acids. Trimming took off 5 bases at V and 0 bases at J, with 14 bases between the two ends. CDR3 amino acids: CASSAVAAFSYEQYF. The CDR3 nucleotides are TGTGCCAGCAGCGCGGTCGCGGCGTTCTCCTACGAGCAGTACTTC.

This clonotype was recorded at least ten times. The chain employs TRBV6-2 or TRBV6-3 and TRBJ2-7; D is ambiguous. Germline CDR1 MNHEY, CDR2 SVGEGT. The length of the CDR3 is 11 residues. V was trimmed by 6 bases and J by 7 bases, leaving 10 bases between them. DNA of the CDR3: TGTGCCAGCAGCCAAGGGTTTGAGCAGTACTTC. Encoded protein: CASSQGFEQYF.

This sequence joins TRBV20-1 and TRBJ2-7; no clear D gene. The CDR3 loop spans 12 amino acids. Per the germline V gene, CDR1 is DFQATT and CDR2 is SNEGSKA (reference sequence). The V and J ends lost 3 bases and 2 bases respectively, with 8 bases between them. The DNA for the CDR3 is TGCAGTGCTAGGCCACCAGCCTACGAGCAGTACTTC. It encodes CSARPPAYEQYF.

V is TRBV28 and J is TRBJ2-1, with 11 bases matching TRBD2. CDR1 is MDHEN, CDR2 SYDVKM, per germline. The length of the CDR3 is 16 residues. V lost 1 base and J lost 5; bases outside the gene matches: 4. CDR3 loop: CASSLYGTSGDNEQFF. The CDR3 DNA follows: TGTGCCAGCAGTTTATACGGGACTAGCGGAGACAATGAGCAGTTCTTC.

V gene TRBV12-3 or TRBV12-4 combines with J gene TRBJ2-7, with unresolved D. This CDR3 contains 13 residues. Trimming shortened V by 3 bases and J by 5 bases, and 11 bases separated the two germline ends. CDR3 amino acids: CASSFWVSDEQYF. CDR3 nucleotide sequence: TGTGCCAGCAGTTTTTGGGTCTCGGACGAGCAGTACTTC.

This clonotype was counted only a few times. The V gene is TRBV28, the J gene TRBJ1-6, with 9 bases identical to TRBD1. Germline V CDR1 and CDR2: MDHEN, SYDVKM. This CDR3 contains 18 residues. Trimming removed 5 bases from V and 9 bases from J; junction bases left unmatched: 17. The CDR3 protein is CASSPLEPGTGLGSPLHF. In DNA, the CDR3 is TGTGCCAGCAGTCCCCTGGAGCCAGGGACAGGGCTGGGTTCACCCCTCCACTTT.

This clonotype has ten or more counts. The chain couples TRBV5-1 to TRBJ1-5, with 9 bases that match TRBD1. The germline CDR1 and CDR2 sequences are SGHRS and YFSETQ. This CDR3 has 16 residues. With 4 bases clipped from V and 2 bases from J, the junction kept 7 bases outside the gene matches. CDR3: CASSEGQGSGNQPQHF. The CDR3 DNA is TGCGCCAGCAGCGAGGGACAGGGAAGCGGCAATCAGCCCCAGCATTTT.

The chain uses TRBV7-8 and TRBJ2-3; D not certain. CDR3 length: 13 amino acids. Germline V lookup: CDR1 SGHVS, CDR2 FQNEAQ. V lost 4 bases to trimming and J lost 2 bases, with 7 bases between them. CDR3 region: CASSSGHTDTQYF. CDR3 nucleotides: TGTGCCAGCAGCTCAGGCCACACAGATACGCAGTATTTT.

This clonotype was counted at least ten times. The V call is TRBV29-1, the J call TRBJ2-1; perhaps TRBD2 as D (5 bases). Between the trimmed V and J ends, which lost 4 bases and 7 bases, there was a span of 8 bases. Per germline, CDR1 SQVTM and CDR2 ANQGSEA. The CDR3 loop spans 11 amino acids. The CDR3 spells CSVARDNEQFF. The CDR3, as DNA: TGCAGCGTTGCGAGGGATAATGAGCAGTTCTTC.

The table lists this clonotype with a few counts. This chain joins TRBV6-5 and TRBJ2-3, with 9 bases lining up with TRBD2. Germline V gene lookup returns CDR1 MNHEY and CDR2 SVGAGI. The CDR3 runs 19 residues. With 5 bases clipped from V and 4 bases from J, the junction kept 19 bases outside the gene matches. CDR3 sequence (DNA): TGTGCCAGCAGTGACCTCCCCGGAGCGGGAGGAGGGCGGTCAGATACGCAGTATTTT. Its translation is CASSDLPGAGGGRSDTQYF.

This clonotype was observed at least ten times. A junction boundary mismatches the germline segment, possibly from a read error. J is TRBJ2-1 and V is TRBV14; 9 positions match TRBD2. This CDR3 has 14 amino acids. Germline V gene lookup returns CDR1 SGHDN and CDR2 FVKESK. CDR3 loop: CASSQIAGVLSLIF. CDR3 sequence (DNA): TGTGCCAGCAGCCAAATAGCGGGGGTCCTCTCGCTGATCTTC.

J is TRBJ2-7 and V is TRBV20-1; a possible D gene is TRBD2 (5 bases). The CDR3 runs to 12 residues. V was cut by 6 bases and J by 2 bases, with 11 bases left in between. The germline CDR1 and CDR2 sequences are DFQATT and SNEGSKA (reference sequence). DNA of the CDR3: TGCAGTGCCCTTAGGACTGCCTACGAGCAGTACTTC. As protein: CSALRTAYEQYF.

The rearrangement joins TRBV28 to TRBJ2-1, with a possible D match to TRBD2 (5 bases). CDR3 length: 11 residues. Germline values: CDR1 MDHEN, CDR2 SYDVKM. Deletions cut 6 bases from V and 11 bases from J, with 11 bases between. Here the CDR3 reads CASRGERKQFF. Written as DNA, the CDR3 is TGTGCCAGCAGGGGTGAGCGGAAGCAGTTCTTC. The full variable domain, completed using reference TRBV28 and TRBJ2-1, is DVKVTQSSRYLVKRTGEKVFLECVQDMDHENMFWYRQDPGLGLRLIYFSYDVKMKEKGDIPEGYSVSREKKERFSLILESASTNQTSMYLCASRGERKQFFGPGTRLTVL.

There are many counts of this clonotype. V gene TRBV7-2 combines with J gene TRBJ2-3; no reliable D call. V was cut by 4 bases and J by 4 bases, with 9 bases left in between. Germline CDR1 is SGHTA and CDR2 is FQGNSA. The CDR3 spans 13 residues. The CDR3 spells CASSSPRPDTQYF. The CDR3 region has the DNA TGTGCCAGCAGCTCCCCGAGGCCAGATACGCAGTATTTT. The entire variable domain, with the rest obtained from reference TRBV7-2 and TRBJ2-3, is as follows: GAGVSQSPSNKVTEKGKDVELRCDPISGHTALYWYRQSLGQGLEFLIYFQGNSAPDKSGLPSDRFSAERTGGSVSTLTIQRTQQEDSAVYLCASSSPRPDTQYFGPGTRLTVL.

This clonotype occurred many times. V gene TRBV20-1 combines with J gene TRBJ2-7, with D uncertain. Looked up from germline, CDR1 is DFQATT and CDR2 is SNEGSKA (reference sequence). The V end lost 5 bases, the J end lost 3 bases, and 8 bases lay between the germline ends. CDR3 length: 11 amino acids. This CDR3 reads CSAGTDYEQYF. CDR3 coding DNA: TGCAGTGCTGGCACTGACTACGAGCAGTACTTC.

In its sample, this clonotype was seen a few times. The DNA of the CDR3 is TGTGCCAGCAGTTCGACAGATGGCTACACCTTC. Translating gives CASSSTDGYTF. The chain has TRBV6-2 or TRBV6-3 and TRBJ1-2; the D gene is possibly TRBD1 (5 bases). The germline V gene encodes CDR1 MNHEY and CDR2 SVGEGT. CDR3 size: 11 residues. V was trimmed by 4 bases and J by 6 bases, leaving 6 bases between them.

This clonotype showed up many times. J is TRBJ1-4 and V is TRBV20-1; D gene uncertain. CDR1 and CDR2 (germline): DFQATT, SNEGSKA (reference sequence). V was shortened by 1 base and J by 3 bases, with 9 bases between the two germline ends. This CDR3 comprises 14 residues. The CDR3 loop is CSARAGRANEKLFF. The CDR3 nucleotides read TGCAGTGCTAGAGCTGGGAGGGCTAATGAAAAACTGTTTTTT.